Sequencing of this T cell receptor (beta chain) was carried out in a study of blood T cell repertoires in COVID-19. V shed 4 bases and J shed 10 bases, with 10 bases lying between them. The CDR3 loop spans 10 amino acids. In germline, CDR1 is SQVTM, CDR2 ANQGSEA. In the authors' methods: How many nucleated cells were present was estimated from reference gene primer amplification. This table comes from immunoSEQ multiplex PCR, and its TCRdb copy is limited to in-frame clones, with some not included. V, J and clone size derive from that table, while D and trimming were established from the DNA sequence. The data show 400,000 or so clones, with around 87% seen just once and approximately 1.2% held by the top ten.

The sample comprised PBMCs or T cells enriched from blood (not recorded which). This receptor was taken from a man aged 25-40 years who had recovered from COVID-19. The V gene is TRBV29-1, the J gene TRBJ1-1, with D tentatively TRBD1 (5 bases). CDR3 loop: CSVVRGRAFF. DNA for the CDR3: TGCAGCGTTGTCCGGGGGAGAGCTTTCTTT.